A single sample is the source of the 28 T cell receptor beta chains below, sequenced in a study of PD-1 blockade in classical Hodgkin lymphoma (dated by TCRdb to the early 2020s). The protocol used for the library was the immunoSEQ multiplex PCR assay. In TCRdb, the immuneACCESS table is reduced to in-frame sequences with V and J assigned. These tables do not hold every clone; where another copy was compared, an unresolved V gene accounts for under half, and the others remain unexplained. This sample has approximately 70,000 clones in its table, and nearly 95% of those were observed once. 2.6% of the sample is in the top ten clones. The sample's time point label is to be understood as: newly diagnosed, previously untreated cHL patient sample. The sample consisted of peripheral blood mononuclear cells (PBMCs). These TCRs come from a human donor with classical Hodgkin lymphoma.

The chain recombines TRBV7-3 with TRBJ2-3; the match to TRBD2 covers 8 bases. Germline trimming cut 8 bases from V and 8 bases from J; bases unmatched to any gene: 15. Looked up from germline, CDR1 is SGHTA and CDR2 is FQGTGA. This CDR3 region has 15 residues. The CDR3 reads CASAFAGGNSRTQYF. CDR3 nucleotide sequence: TGTGCCAGCGCGTTTGCGGGGGGTAACTCTCGTACGCAGTATTTT.

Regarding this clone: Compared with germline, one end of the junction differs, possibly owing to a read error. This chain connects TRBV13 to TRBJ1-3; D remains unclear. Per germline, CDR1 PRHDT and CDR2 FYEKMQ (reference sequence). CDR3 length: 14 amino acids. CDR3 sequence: CASSLGVFGSPTSF. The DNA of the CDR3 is TGTGCCAGCAGCTTAGGCGTCTTTGGCAGCCCTACATCATTT.

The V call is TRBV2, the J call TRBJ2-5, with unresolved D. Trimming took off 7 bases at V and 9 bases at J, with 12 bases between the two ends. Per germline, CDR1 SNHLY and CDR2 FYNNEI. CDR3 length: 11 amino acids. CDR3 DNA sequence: TGTGCCAGCACTGGGGATCAGGCCCAGTACTTC. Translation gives CASTGDQAQYF.

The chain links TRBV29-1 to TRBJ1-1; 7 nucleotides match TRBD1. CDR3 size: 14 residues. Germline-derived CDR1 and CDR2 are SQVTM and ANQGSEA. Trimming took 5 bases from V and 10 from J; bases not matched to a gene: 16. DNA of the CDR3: TGCAGCGTTTTTACCGGGACAGAGGCGGCTAGAGCTTTCTTT. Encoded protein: CSVFTGTEAARAFF.

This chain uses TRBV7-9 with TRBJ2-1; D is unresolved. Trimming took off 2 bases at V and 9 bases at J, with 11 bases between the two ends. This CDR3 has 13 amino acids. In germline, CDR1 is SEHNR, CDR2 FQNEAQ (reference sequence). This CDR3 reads CASSLHLAAEQFF. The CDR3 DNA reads TGTGCCAGCAGCTTACATCTTGCTGCTGAGCAGTTCTTC.

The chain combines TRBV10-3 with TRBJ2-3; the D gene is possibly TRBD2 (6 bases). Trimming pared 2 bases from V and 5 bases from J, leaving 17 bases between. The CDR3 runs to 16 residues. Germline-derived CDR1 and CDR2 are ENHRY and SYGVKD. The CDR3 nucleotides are TGTGCCATCAGTGAGAGGCAACTCCGGGAGCAAGATACGCAGTATTTT. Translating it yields CAISERQLREQDTQYF.

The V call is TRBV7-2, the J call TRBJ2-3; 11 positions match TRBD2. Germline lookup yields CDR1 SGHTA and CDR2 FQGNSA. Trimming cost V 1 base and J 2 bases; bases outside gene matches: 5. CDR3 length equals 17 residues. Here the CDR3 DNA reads TGTGCCAGCAGCTTAGAGGGACTAGCGGCCCCCACAGATACGCAGTATTTT. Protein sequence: CASSLEGLAAPTDTQYF.

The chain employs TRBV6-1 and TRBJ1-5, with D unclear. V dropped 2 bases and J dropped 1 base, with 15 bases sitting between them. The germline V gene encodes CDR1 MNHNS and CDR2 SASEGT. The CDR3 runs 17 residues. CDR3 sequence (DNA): TGTGCCAGCAGTGAATTGCCATTAGGCAGCAGCAATCAGCCCCAGCATTTT. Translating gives CASSELPLGSSNQPQHF.

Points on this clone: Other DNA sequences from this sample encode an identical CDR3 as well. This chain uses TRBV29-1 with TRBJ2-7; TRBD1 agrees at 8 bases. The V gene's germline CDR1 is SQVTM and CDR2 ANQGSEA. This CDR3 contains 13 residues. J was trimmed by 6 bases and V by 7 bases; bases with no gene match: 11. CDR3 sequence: CSGAGQGAREQYF. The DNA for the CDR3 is TGCAGCGGTGCCGGTCAGGGGGCGCGCGAGCAGTACTTC.

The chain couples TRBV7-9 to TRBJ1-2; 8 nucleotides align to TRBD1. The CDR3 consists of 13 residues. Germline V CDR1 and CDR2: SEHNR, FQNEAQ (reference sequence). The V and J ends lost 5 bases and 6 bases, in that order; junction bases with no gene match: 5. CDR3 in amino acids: CASSPDRGDGYTF. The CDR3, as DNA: TGTGCCAGCAGCCCTGACAGGGGAGATGGCTACACCTTC.

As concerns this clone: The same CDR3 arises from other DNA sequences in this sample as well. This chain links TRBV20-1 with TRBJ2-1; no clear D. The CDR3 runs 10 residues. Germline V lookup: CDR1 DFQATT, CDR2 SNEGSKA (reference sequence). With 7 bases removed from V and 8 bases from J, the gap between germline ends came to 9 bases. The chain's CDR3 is CSVRTDEQFF. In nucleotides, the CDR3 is TGCAGTGTCCGGACCGATGAGCAGTTCTTC.

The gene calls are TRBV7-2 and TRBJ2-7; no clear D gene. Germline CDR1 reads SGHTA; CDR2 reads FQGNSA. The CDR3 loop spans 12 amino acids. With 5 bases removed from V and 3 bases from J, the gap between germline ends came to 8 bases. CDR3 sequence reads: CASSPSLYEQYF. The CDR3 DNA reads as TGTGCCAGCAGCCCCAGCCTCTACGAGCAGTACTTC.

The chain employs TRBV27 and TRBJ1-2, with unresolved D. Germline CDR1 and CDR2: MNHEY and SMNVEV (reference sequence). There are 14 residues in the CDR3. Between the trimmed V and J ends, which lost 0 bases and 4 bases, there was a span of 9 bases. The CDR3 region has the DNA TGTGCCAGCAGTTTATCGTGGCAGTTCTATGGCTACACCTTC. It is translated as CASSLSWQFYGYTF.

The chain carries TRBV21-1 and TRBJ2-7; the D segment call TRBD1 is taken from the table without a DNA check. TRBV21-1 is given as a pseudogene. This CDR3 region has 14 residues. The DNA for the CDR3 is TGTGCCAGCAGCCCAAGGGACAGGGGGCTGGAGCAGTACTTC. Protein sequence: CASSPRDRGLEQYF.

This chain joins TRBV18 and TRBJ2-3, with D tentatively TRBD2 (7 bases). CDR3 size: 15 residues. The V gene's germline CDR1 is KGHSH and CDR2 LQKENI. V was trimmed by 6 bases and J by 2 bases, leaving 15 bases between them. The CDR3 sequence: CASSVSGGATDTQYF. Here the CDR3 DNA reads TGTGCCAGCTCTGTCTCGGGGGGCGCCACAGATACGCAGTATTTT.

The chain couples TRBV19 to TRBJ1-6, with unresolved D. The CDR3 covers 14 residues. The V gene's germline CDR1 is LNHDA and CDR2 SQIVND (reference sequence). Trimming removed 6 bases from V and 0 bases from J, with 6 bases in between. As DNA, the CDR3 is TGTGCCAGTAGGGCCAGCTCCTATAATTCACCCCTCCACTTT. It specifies CASRASSYNSPLHF. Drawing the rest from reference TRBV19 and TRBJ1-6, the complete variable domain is DGGITQSPKYLFRKEGQNVTLSCEQNLNHDAMYWYRQDPGQGLRLIYYSQIVNDFQKGDIAEGYSVSREKKESFPLTVTSAQKNPTAFYLCASRASSYNSPLHFGNGTRLTVT.

As DNA, the CDR3 is TGTGCCAGCAGTGTATTAGGGACAGCCCGCTATGGCTACACCTTC. Amino acid sequence: CASSVLGTARYGYTF. This sequence joins TRBV6-1 and TRBJ1-2; 7 nucleotides match TRBD1. Germline V lookup: CDR1 MNHNS, CDR2 SASEGT. J was trimmed by 4 bases and V by 4 bases; bases with no gene match: 9. The CDR3 consists of 15 residues.

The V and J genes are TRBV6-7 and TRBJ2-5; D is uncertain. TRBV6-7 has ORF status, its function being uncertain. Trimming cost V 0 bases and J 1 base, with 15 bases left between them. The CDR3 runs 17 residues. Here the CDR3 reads CASSYSCRPPLQETQYF. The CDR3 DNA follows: TGTGCCAGCAGTTACTCGTGCAGGCCACCTCTCCAAGAGACCCAGTACTTC.

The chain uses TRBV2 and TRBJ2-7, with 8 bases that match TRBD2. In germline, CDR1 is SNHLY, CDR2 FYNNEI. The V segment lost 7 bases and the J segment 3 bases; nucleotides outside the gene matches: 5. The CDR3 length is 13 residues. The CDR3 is CASNLAGGYEQYF. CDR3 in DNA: TGTGCCAGCAATCTTGCGGGAGGCTACGAGCAGTACTTC.

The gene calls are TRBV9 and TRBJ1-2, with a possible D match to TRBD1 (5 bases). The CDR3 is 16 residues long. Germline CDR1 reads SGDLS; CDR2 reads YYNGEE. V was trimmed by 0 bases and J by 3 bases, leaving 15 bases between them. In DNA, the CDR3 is TGTGCCAGCAGCGTAGCGAGGGCCGGGGGGGACTATGGCTACACCTTC. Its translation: CASSVARAGGDYGYTF.

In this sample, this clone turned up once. CDR3 in amino acids: CASSPSANSYNSPLHF. The DNA for the CDR3 is TGTGCCAGCAGTCCTTCAGCCAACTCCTATAATTCACCCCTCCACTTT. The chain combines TRBV27 with TRBJ1-6; D is unresolved. Germline assignment: CDR1 MNHEY and CDR2 SMNVEV (reference sequence). The CDR3 spans 16 residues. V lost 5 bases, J lost 0 bases, and 11 bases lay in between.

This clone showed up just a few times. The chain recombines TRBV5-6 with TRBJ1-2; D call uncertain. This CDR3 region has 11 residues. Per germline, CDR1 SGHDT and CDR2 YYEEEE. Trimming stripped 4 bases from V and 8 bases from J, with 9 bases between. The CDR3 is CASSPGLGYTF. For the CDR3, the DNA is TGTGCCAGCAGCCCTGGGCTCGGCTACACCTTC.

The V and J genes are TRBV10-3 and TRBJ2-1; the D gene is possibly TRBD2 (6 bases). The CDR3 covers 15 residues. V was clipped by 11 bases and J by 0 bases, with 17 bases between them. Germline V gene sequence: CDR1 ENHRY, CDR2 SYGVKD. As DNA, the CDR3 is TGTGCCTCAAAGGTAGCGGTTAACTCCTACAATGAGCAGTTCTTC. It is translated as CASKVAVNSYNEQFF.

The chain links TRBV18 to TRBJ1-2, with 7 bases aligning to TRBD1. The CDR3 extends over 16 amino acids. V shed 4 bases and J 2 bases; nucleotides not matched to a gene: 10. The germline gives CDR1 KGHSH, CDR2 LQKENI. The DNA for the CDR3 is TGTGCCAGCTCACAAAACAGGGGCTCACCGAACTATGGCTACACCTTC. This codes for CASSQNRGSPNYGYTF.

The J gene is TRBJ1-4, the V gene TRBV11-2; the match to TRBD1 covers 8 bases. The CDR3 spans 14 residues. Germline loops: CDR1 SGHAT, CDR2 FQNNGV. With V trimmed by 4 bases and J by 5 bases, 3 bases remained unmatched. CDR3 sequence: CASSYGDRNEKLFF. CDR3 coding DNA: TGTGCCAGCAGCTATGGGGACAGGAATGAAAAACTGTTTTTT.

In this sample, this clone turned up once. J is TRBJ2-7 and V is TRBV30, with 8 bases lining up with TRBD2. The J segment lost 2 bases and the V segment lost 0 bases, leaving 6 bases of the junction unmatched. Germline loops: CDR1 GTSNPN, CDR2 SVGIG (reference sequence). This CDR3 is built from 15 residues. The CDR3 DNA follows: TGTGCCTGGAGTGTACGGCGGGGGGTGGCCTACGAGCAGTACTTC. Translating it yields CAWSVRRGVAYEQYF. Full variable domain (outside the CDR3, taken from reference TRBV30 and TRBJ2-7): SQTIHQWPATLVQPVGSPLSLECTVEGTSNPNLYWYRQAAGRGLQLLFYSVGIGQISSEVPQNLSASRPQDRQFILSSKKLLLSDSGFYLCAWSVRRGVAYEQYFGPGTRLTVT.

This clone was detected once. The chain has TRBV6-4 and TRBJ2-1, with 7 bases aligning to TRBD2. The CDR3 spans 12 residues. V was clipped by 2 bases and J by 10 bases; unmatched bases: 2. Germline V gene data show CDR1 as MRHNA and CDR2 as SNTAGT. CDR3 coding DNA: TGTGCCAGCAGTGACGCCGGGGGGGAGCAGTTCTTC. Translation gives CASSDAGGEQFF.

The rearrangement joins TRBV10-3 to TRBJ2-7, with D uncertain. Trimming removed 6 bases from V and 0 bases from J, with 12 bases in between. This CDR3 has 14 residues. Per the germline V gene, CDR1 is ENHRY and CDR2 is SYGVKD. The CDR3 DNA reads TGTGCCATCAGCCTCCCGCCACCCTCCTACGAGCAGTACTTC. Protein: CAISLPPPSYEQYF.